This is a list of T cell receptor beta chains from one sample in a study of shared clonotypes between healthy human individuals. TCRdb's table, derived via immunoSEQ multiplex PCR, lists solely in-frame clones and lacks some. There are 650,000 to 800,000 clones in the sample; 72% occur only once, and about 1.8% lies in the top ten. The specimen was memory CD4+ T cells sorted from blood. The origin of the receptors is a woman under 40 in good health. CDR3s include the opening cysteine and the closing phenylalanine or tryptophan. A D gene is named only where the DNA matches it firmly. Some rows mark clone size as missing; the rest say once, few, many or name a class of expanded clone.

V gene	J gene	D gene	clone size	CDR3 DNA	CDR3 protein
TRBV14	TRBJ1-2	.	few	TGTGCCAGCAGCCAAGACGCGAATGGGTTTGGTGGCTACACCTTC	CASSQDANGFGGYTF
TRBV5-6	TRBJ2-1	.	.	TGTGCCAGCAGCCGACGGGGCAATGAGCAGTTCTTC	CASSRRGNEQFF
TRBV11-2	TRBJ1-1	.	.	TGTGCCAGCAGCCCCACTATGGGCATGAACACTGAAGCTTTCTTT	CASSPTMGMNTEAFF
TRBV6-1	TRBJ2-3	.	.	TGTGCCAGCAGTGAAGTGATCGCTTATACGCAGTATTTT	CASSEVIAYTQYF
TRBV2	TRBJ2-1	TRBD2	.	TGTGCCAGCAGTATGCGACTAGCGGGGGACAATGAGCAGTTCTTC	CASSMRLAGDNEQFF
TRBV28	TRBJ1-1	TRBD1	.	TGTGCCAGCAGTTTCACCCCTACAGGGGGCGGTGAAGCTTTCTTT	CASSFTPTGGGEAFF
TRBV5-1	TRBJ2-7	.	.	TGCGCCAGCAGCGCGGAAGAGGGGGTCAACTACGAGCAGTACTTC	CASSAEEGVNYEQYF
TRBV10-3	TRBJ2-1	TRBD2	once	TGTGCCATCAAACGAGAAGCGGGAGCCGTGGTTGAGCAGTTCTTC	CAIKREAGAVVEQFF
TRBV11-2	TRBJ1-1	.	few	TGTGCCAGCAGCTTCACGGCAGAGAACACTGAAGCTTTCTTT	CASSFTAENTEAFF
TRBV6-1	TRBJ1-2	.	.	TGTGCCAGCAGTGAGAACAGGGTGCTGTATGGCTACACCTTC	CASSENRVLYGYTF
TRBV4-2	TRBJ2-2	TRBD2	.	TGTGCCAGCAGCCAAGACGGAAGGCTAGCGGGACCCGGGGAGCTGTTTTTT	CASSQDGRLAGPGELFF
TRBV5-8	TRBJ1-1	TRBD1	.	TGTGCCAGCAGCCGGGGGACAGGGGTGAACACTGAAGCTTTCTTT	CASSRGTGVNTEAFF
TRBV7-8	TRBJ1-2	.	.	TGTGCCAGCAGCCCAACAGGAGGTGGCTACACCTTC	CASSPTGGGYTF
TRBV5-6	TRBJ2-3	TRBD2	.	TGTGCCAGCGCCTTCAGGACTAGCGGGAGCGATACGCAGTATTTT	CASAFRTSGSDTQYF
TRBV7-9	TRBJ2-2	TRBD2	.	TGTGCCAGCAGCAAAGGACTAGCGGGAGGGCCCGGGGTCGGGGAGCTGTTTTTT	CASSKGLAGGPGVGELFF
TRBV19	TRBJ1-2	.	.	TGTGCCAGTAGCAGACAGTTTCAGGGCTACACCTTC	CASSRQFQGYTF
TRBV29-1	TRBJ2-1	.	.	TGCAGCGTTGAGGGGAGACAGGGATCCGCGGGGATCCAGAGCTCCTACAATGAGCAGTTCTTC	CSVEGRQGSAGIQSSYNEQFF
TRBV4-1	TRBJ2-1	.	.	TGCGCCAGCAGCCAAGATCGGGGCGGGGATTACAATGAGCAGTTCTTC	CASSQDRGGDYNEQFF
TRBV5-1	TRBJ1-3	.	once	TGCGCCAGCAGCTTGGGGGACCCAGGAGTAAGGGGTCACACCATATATTTT	CASSLGDPGVRGHTIYF
TRBV28	TRBJ1-1	.	.	TGTGCCAGCAGAGAAGGGACACAAGATGAAGCTTTCTTT	CASREGTQDEAFF
TRBV18	TRBJ2-2	TRBD2	.	TGTGCCAGCTCACCACCAGGCGGGGGATCCGACACCGGGGAGCTGTTTTTT	CASSPPGGGSDTGELFF
TRBV10-3	TRBJ1-4	.	once	TGTGCCATCAGCGGCAGGGGCGATCATGAAAAACTGTTTTTT	CAISGRGDHEKLFF
TRBV10-2	TRBJ1-1	.	.	TGCGCCACCATACGGGAGAACACTGAAGCTTTCTTT	CATIRENTEAFF
TRBV2	TRBJ1-2	.	.	TGTGCCAGCAGGAACACCTTCTTTAACTATGGCTACACCTTC	CASRNTFFNYGYTF
TRBV11-2	TRBJ2-3	.	once	TGTGCCAGCAGCTTAGGGGCAAGCGGCAGCACAGATACGCAGTATTTT	CASSLGASGSTDTQYF
TRBV7-9	TRBJ2-1	.	.	TGTGCCAGCAGCCCCGGGCGAACCGGGAGTACCGGTAGTGAGCAGTTCTTC	CASSPGRTGSTGSEQFF